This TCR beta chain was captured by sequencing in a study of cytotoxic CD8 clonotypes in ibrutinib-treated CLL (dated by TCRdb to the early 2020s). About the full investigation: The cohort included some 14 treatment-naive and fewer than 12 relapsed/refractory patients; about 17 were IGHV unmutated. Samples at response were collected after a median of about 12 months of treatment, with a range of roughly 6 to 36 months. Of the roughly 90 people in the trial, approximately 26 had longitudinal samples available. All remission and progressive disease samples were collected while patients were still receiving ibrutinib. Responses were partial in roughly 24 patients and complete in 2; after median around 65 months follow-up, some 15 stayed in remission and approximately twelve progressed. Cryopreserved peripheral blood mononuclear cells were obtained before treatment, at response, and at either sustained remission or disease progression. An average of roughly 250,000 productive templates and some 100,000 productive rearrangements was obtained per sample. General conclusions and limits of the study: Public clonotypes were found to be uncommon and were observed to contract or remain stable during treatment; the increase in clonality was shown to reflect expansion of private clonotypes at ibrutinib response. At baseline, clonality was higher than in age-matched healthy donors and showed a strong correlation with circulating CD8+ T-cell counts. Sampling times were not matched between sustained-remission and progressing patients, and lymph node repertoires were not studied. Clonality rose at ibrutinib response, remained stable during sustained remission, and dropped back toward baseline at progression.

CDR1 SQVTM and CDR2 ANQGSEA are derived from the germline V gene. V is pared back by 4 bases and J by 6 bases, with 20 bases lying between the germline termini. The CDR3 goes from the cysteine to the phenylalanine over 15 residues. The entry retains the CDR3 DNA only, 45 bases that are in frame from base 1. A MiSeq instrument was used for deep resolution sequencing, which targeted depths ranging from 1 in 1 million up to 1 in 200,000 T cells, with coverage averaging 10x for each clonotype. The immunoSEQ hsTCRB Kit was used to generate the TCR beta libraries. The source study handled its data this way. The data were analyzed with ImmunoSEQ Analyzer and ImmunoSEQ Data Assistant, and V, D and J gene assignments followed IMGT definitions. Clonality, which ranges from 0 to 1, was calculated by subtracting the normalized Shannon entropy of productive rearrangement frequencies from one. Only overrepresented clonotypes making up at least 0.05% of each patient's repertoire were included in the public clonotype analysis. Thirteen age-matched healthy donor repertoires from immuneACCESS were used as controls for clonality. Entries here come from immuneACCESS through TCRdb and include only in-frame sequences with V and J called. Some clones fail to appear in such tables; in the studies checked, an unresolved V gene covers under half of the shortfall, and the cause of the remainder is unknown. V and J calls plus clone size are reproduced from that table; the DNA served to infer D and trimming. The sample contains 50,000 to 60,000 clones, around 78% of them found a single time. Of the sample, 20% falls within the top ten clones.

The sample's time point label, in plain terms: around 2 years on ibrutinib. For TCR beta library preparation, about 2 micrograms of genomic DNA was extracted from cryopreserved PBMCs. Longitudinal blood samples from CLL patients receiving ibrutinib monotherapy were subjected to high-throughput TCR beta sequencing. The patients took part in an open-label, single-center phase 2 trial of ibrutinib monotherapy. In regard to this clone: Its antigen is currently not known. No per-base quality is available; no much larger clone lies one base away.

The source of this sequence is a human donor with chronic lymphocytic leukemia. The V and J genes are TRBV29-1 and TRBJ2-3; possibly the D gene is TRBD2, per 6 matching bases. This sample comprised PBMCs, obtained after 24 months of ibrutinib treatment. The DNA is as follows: TGCAGCGTTGCCCAGGGAGGCCCGGGTGTGGATACGCAGTATTTT. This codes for CSVAQGGPGVDTQYF.